Each of the 20 T cell receptor beta chains below was sequenced from the same sample in a study of metastatic and nonmetastatic thyroid tumors (TCRdb year 2020). Before undergoing thyroid surgery, none of the patients had been given any kind of treatment. Libraries were made using PCR. TCRdb lists the instrument as Illumina HiSeq 4000. TCRdb trimmed public reads at Q25 via fastp, called clones via MiXCR and kept in-frame beta chains. Across this sample there are 25,000 to 30,000 clones, with around a quarter seen only once. The ten most abundant clones make up 13% to 15% of the sample. The sample was blood. The source of these receptors is a female donor with papillary thyroid cancer or a benign thyroid nodule (not recorded which). Some clones in this sample may be carry-over from other donors' samples.

This clone was picked up a small number of times. A read error may account for a junction end that differs from germline. The chain is built from TRBV20-1 and TRBJ2-1, with D hard to call. CDR3 length: 13 residues. Germline V lookup: CDR1 DFQATT, CDR2 SNEGSKA (reference sequence). CDR3 DNA: TGCAGTGCCGAGTGGGCGTCCTACGATGAGCAGTTCTTC. Residues: CSAEWASYDEQFF.

This clone appeared many times. This may arise from a read error, as a much more abundant clone is one base away. The chain recombines TRBV6-1 with TRBJ1-1; D may be TRBD1 (5 bases). The CDR3 extends over 13 amino acids. The V gene lost 5 bases and the J gene lost 6 bases, with 13 bases spanning the gap. Germline CDR1 reads MNHNS; CDR2 reads SASEGT. This CDR3 is CASSFGAPAEAFF. CDR3 DNA: TGTGCCAGCAGTTTTGGGGCCCCCGCTGAAGCTTTCTTT.

The chain employs TRBV18 and TRBJ1-2, with 7 nucleotides matching TRBD1. Looked up from germline, CDR1 is KGHSH and CDR2 is LQKENI. V was pared by 0 bases and J by 5 bases, with 6 bases of the junction left unmatched. The CDR3 loop spans 15 amino acids. The CDR3 DNA follows: TGTGCCAGCTCACCACCTACGGACAGGTGGTATGGCTACACCTTC. Protein sequence: CASSPPTDRWYGYTF.

This clone is a singleton in its sample. No conserved phenylalanine or tryptophan is present at the end of the CDR3, so a read error is the likely explanation. This rearrangement joins TRBV30 to TRBJ1-2, with D uncertain. Per germline, CDR1 GTSNPN and CDR2 SVGIG (reference sequence). Trimming took 2 bases from V and 8 from J, leaving 12 bases between them. The CDR3 has 12 residues. The DNA for the CDR3 is TGTGCCTGGAGTCCGGGATTTCGGGGCTACACCCTC. Translating gives CAWSPGFRGYTL.

This clone was observed at least ten times. The chain is built from TRBV20-1 and TRBJ2-1; 10 bases match TRBD2. Looked up from germline, CDR1 is DFQATT and CDR2 is SNEGSKA (reference sequence). The CDR3 covers 13 residues. With V trimmed by 5 bases and J by 6 bases, 4 bases remained unmatched. CDR3 coding DNA: TGCAGTGCTTCCGGACTAGCGGCCAATGAGCAGTTCTTC. Protein: CSASGLAANEQFF.

This clone was counted many times. The rearrangement links TRBV15 to TRBJ2-7, with D perhaps TRBD2 (5 bases). CDR1 and CDR2 from the germline V gene are LNHNV and YYDKDF (reference sequence). Trimming left V 3 bases short and J 6 bases short, with 12 bases between. The CDR3 has 13 residues. The CDR3 DNA sequence: TGTGCCACCAGCAGTGACTACCCCTCCGAGCAGTACTTC. Its protein product is CATSSDYPSEQYF.

This clone was observed many times. V usage is TRBV5-1 and J usage is TRBJ2-3, with TRBD2 matching 8 bases. J lost 4 bases, V lost 5 bases, and 3 bases had no gene match. CDR1 SGHRS and CDR2 YFSETQ come from the germline V gene. CDR3 length: 13 residues. DNA of the CDR3: TGCGCCAGCAGTCGGCGGGAGGCAGATACGCAGTATTTT. It translates to CASSRREADTQYF.

The count of this clone is one. This sequence joins TRBV7-3 and TRBJ2-7; 8 positions agree with TRBD1. Germline V gives CDR1 SGHTA, CDR2 FQGTGA. The CDR3 contains 13 residues. Losses at the gene ends were 6 bases for V and 2 bases for J; bases not matched to a gene: 3. CDR3 sequence (DNA): TGTGCCAGCAGGTTGACAGGGGCCTACGAGCAGTACTTC. It yields the protein CASRLTGAYEQYF.

At least ten counts were recorded for this clone. The chain recombines TRBV4-2 with TRBJ2-3, with TRBD2 matching 9 bases. The CDR3 has 17 residues. CDR1 LGHNA and CDR2 YNFKEQ come from the germline V gene. V dropped 4 bases and J dropped 4; count of bases not matched to a gene: 12. This CDR3 is CASSPYRAGGSADTQYF. CDR3 coding DNA: TGTGCCAGCAGCCCCTATCGGGCGGGAGGGTCGGCAGATACGCAGTATTTT.

This clone was recorded many times. This rearrangement joins TRBV6-5 to TRBJ1-4, with D possibly being TRBD1 (5 bases). Trimming took off 2 bases at V and 4 bases at J, with 11 bases between the two ends. The V gene's germline CDR1 is MNHEY and CDR2 SVGAGI. This CDR3 region has 15 residues. CDR3 protein: CASSYDRQLNEKLFF. Here the CDR3 DNA reads TGTGCCAGCAGTTACGATCGACAGCTTAATGAAAAACTGTTTTTT.

This clone appeared many times. The V and J genes are TRBV2 and TRBJ2-1; 14 bases agree with TRBD2. The ends lost 9 bases at V and 7 bases at J; junction bases unmatched: 17. Per the germline V gene, CDR1 is SNHLY and CDR2 is FYNNEI. There are 18 residues in the CDR3. CDR3 sequence (DNA): TGTGCCAGTCGAGGGGGCTTGGGACTAGCGGGAGTAGAAAATGAGCAGTTCTTC. Its translation is CASRGGLGLAGVENEQFF.

As concerns this clone: Compared with germline, one end of the junction differs, possibly owing to a read error. This rearrangement joins TRBV19 to TRBJ2-7, with D possibly matching TRBD2 (7 bases). The CDR3 consists of 14 residues. Germline lookup yields CDR1 LNHDA and CDR2 SQIVND (reference sequence). The CDR3 DNA sequence: TGTGCCAGCTCCGAGGCGGGGGCCCCCTACGAGCAGCACTTC. The encoded protein is CASSEAGAPYEQHF.

This clone was seen only a few times. At one end the junction does not follow the germline gene, possibly because of a read error. V and J are TRBV6-5 and TRBJ2-3; D assignment may be TRBD1 or TRBD2 (6 bases each). The CDR3 runs 13 residues. From germline, CDR1 is MNHEY and CDR2 SVGAGI. CDR3 loop: CASSYGGTHTRYF. CDR3 DNA sequence: TGTGCCAGCAGCTACGGGGGCACACATACGCGGTATTTT.

This chain uses TRBV3-1 with TRBJ2-3, with 9 bases that match TRBD1. The V segment lost 4 bases and the J segment 4 bases; nucleotides outside the gene matches: 9. Germline V gene lookup returns CDR1 LGHDT and CDR2 YNNKEL (reference sequence). There are 16 residues in the CDR3. The CDR3 here is CASSPGRDREADTQYF. The CDR3 DNA sequence: TGTGCCAGCAGCCCGGGACGGGACAGGGAGGCAGATACGCAGTATTTT.

This clone was counted at least ten times. The sample contains more than one DNA sequence encoding this CDR3. The rearrangement uses TRBV7-8 and TRBJ2-3; D could derive from TRBD1 or TRBD2 (6 bases each). Trimming left V 0 bases short and J 8 bases short, with 12 bases between. The CDR3 covers 14 residues. Germline CDR1 is SGHVS and CDR2 is FQNEAQ. This CDR3 reads CASSLASGGGTQYF. CDR3 bases: TGTGCCAGCAGCTTAGCTAGCGGAGGGGGTACGCAGTATTTT.

This chain links TRBV6-1 with TRBJ2-1, with 11 positions matching TRBD2. CDR3 length: 13 amino acids. Germline CDR1 MNHNS, CDR2 SASEGT. The trim removed 5 bases at V and 10 bases at J, leaving 4 bases unmatched. The CDR3 DNA follows: TGTGCCAGCAGTTTTTTAGCGGGGGGGGAGCAGTTCTTC. Encoded protein: CASSFLAGGEQFF.

This clone was detected ten times or more. The chain uses TRBV29-1 and TRBJ2-3, with D unclear. Germline V gene sequence: CDR1 SQVTM, CDR2 ANQGSEA. The CDR3 spans 14 residues. V gave up 3 bases and J gave up 1 base, with 11 bases separating them. DNA of the CDR3: TGCAGCGTTGATTTGGCTACCCGCACAGATACGCAGTATTTT. Its protein is CSVDLATRTDTQYF.

The chain uses TRBV6-2 or TRBV6-3 and TRBJ2-2; D unclear. CDR3 length equals 18 residues. CDR1 is MNHEY, CDR2 SVGEGT, per germline. V dropped 8 bases and J dropped 0 bases, with 22 bases sitting between them. This CDR3 reads CASRISSRSFANTGELFF. The CDR3 coding sequence is TGTGCCAGCCGGATAAGTTCACGGTCGTTCGCGAACACCGGGGAGCTGTTTTTT.

About this clone: A much larger clone differs from this one at a single base, so this may be a read error. The chain carries TRBV7-2 and TRBJ2-5; D remains unclear. CDR3 length: 13 residues. Per the germline V gene, CDR1 is SGHTA and CDR2 is FQGNSA. CDR3 bases: TGTGCCAGCACCCGAAGAACGCAAGAGACCCAGCACTTC. This gives the protein CASTRRTQETQHF.

This clone has more than one count but fewer than ten. The chain combines TRBV6-1 with TRBJ1-1; 7 bases agree with TRBD1. Germline lookup yields CDR1 MNHNS and CDR2 SASEGT. This CDR3 is 15 amino acids long. Trimming removed 6 bases from V and 1 base from J; junction bases left unmatched: 8. CDR3 bases: TGTGCCAGCAGCAAACCTCAGGGGGAGAACACTGAAGCTTTCTTT. Encoded protein: CASSKPQGENTEAFF.